Below are 29 T cell receptor beta chains sequenced from a single sample in a study of beta chain features in type 1 diabetes. The investigators reverse transcribed all of the isolated RNA, so they sequenced expressed TCRB transcripts. The method was immunoSEQ multiplex PCR; TCRdb's version includes in-frame clones alone and lacks a portion of them. This table has approximately 250,000 clones, 15% to 20% appearing once. Overall study results and limits: Moderate yet significant TCRB CDR3 shortening was seen in Type 1 diabetes patients in all four CD4+ subsets.

No antigen is known for these receptors. Sequencing used naive CD4+ T cells from blood. These receptors were obtained from a man in his thirties or forties with type 1 diabetes.

The chain employs TRBV18 and TRBJ1-5; TRBD1 might be the D (5 bases). The CDR3 covers 13 residues. V lost 4 bases and J lost 7, with 11 bases in between. Germline V gene data show CDR1 as KGHSH and CDR2 as LQKENI. This chain's CDR3 is CASSRGEGQPQHF. CDR3 coding DNA: TGTGCCAGCTCACGCGGGGAGGGGCAGCCCCAGCATTTT.

This clone was counted once. The V and J genes are TRBV28 and TRBJ1-4; possible D gene TRBD1, 5 bases. Trimming shortened V by 5 bases and J by 11 bases, and 9 bases separated the two germline ends. This CDR3 contains 11 residues. From germline, CDR1 is MDHEN and CDR2 SYDVKM. DNA for the CDR3: TGTGCCAGCAGTCTCCAGGGTAAACTGTTTTTT. This sequence encodes CASSLQGKLFF.

The sample holds a few counts of this clone. The chain carries TRBV28 and TRBJ2-1; maybe TRBD1 (5 bases). The CDR3 extends over 12 amino acids. Deletions cut 6 bases from V and 6 bases from J, with 9 bases between. Germline values: CDR1 MDHEN, CDR2 SYDVKM. CDR3 region: CASRAGINEQFF. The CDR3, as DNA: TGTGCCAGCAGGGCAGGGATCAATGAGCAGTTCTTC.

Only a few counts were recorded for this clone. The chain uses TRBV2 and TRBJ2-5; D may be TRBD1 (5 bases). The germline V and J ends were trimmed by 4 bases and 1 base, with 10 bases remaining between them. Germline CDR1 reads SNHLY; CDR2 reads FYNNEI. CDR3 length: 14 amino acids. The CDR3 DNA reads as TGTGCCAGCAGTGTGGGCAGGGCCCAAGAGACCCAGTACTTC. Amino acids: CASSVGRAQETQYF.

This clone has just a few counts. This sequence joins TRBV30 and TRBJ2-1; 7 nucleotides align to TRBD1. V dropped 0 bases and J dropped 5; count of bases not matched to a gene: 7. Per the germline V gene, CDR1 is GTSNPN and CDR2 is SVGIG (reference sequence). There are 15 residues in the CDR3. The CDR3 region is CAWSVLGQSDNEQFF. CDR3 in DNA: TGTGCCTGGAGTGTACTGGGACAGAGCGACAATGAGCAGTTCTTC.

This chain uses TRBV7-8 with TRBJ2-6; D is uncertain. The V end lost 1 base, the J end lost 4 bases, and 5 bases lay between the germline ends. The germline CDR1 and CDR2 sequences are SGHVS and FQNEAQ. The length of the CDR3 is 14 residues. The CDR3 loop reads CASSLGYGANVLTF. In nucleotides, the CDR3 is TGTGCCAGCAGCTTAGGTTACGGGGCCAACGTCCTGACTTTC. The full variable domain, rest sourced from reference TRBV7-8 and TRBJ2-6, is GAGVSQSPRYKVAKRGQDVALRCDPISGHVSLFWYQQALGQGPEFLTYFQNEAQLDKSGLPSDRFFAERPEGSVSTLKIQRTQQEDSAVYLCASSLGYGANVLTFGAGSRLTVL.

The gene calls are TRBV11-3 and TRBJ2-3, with D hard to call. Trimming removed 1 base at V and 4 bases at J, with 9 bases between. The germline V gene encodes CDR1 SGHNT and CDR2 YENEEA. This CDR3 has 14 amino acids. CDR3 sequence: CASSLGIPPDTQYF. CDR3 DNA: TGTGCCAGCAGCTTAGGGATTCCCCCAGATACGCAGTATTTT.

The gene calls are TRBV2 and TRBJ2-5; the D call may be TRBD1 or TRBD2 (6 bases each). CDR3 length: 15 amino acids. The germline gives CDR1 SNHLY, CDR2 FYNNEI. Trimming took off 7 bases at V and 3 bases at J, with 18 bases between the two ends. The CDR3 nucleotides read TGTGCCAGCATTCGAAGTGGGGGGCCCGAAGAGACCCAGTACTTC. As protein: CASIRSGGPEETQYF.

The chain joins TRBV6-1 to TRBJ1-2; 10 positions agree with TRBD1. The germline CDR1 and CDR2 sequences are MNHNS and SASEGT. Germline trimming cut 6 bases from V and 6 bases from J; bases unmatched to any gene: 7. The length of the CDR3 is 14 residues. CDR3 nucleotides: TGTGCCAGCAGCCCCCGGACAGGGGGGAATGGCTACACCTTC. Its translation: CASSPRTGGNGYTF.

This chain joins TRBV28 and TRBJ2-2, with D possibly matching TRBD1 (5 bases). This CDR3 spans 13 amino acids. Trimming stripped 6 bases from V and 9 bases from J, with 14 bases between. Germline CDR1 MDHEN, CDR2 SYDVKM. CDR3 protein: CASSTRVLRELFF. The DNA of the CDR3 is TGTGCCAGCAGCACCAGGGTACTCAGGGAGCTGTTTTTT.

This rearrangement joins TRBV23-1 to TRBJ2-5; D not certain. TRBV23-1 is annotated as an ORF whose role is uncertain. CDR3 length: 16 amino acids. The V end lost 1 base, the J end lost 2 bases, and 14 bases lay between the germline ends. CDR3: CASSQFIEVLQETQYF. The DNA of the CDR3 is TGCGCCAGCAGTCAATTTATAGAGGTGTTGCAAGAGACCCAGTACTTC.

This clone was seen just once. V usage is TRBV28 and J usage is TRBJ2-7, with TRBD2 matching over 7 bases. This CDR3 spans 13 amino acids. Unmatched junction bases numbered 10, after V lost 5 bases and J lost 9 bases. CDR1 and CDR2 (germline): MDHEN, SYDVKM. CDR3 nucleotides: TGTGCCAGCAGTACCGGGGCGGGAGTTAGGCAGTACTTC. It specifies CASSTGAGVRQYF.

This clone was detected only a few times. The gene calls are TRBV20-1 and TRBJ2-1; unclear D gene. Trimming removed 2 bases from V and 7 bases from J, with 6 bases in between. This CDR3 is built from 11 residues. Germline lookup yields CDR1 DFQATT and CDR2 SNEGSKA (reference sequence). CDR3 in amino acids: CSARSGNEQFF. The CDR3 DNA follows: TGCAGTGCTAGATCCGGGAATGAGCAGTTCTTC.

Worth noting for this clone: A read error may produce the germline difference seen at one junction end. The chain employs TRBV30 and TRBJ2-3, with D perhaps TRBD1 (5 bases). The V gene's germline CDR1 is GTSNPN and CDR2 SVGIG (reference sequence). This CDR3 comprises 13 residues. The CDR3 region is CGWSAGNTDTQYF. CDR3 bases: TGTGGCTGGTCGGCAGGGAACACAGATACGCAGTATTTT.

The chain has TRBV23-1 and TRBJ2-3, with TRBD2 as a possible D gene (5 bases). TRBV23-1 falls under the ORF class, with uncertain function. Trimming removed 2 bases from V and 3 bases from J, with 9 bases in between. The CDR3 has 14 amino acids. CDR3 sequence (DNA): TGCGCCAGCAGTCAAGAAGGGAGAACAGATACGCAGTATTTT. Its translation: CASSQEGRTDTQYF.

The chain uses TRBV30 and TRBJ2-3; D ambiguous. Trimming left V 0 bases short and J 4 bases short, with 8 bases between. This CDR3 is built from 13 residues. Germline CDR1 GTSNPN, CDR2 SVGIG (reference sequence). The CDR3 loop is CAWSVIGPDTQYF. The CDR3 coding sequence is TGTGCCTGGAGTGTAATCGGTCCAGATACGCAGTATTTT.

The V call is TRBV6-1, the J call TRBJ2-1; 8 bases fit TRBD2. V shed 1 base, J shed 2 bases, and the junction held 4 bases outside the gene matches. The CDR3 consists of 16 residues. Germline assignment: CDR1 MNHNS and CDR2 SASEGT. CDR3: CASSEEKREPYNEQFF. In nucleotides, the CDR3 is TGTGCCAGCAGTGAAGAGAAGCGGGAGCCCTACAATGAGCAGTTCTTC.

The chain recombines TRBV5-1 with TRBJ2-1, with 8 bases lining up with TRBD2. The length of the CDR3 is 16 residues. V shed 1 base, J shed 0 bases, and the junction held 3 bases outside the gene matches. Germline CDR1 is SGHRS and CDR2 is YFSETQ. Here the CDR3 reads CASSLPLADSYNEQFF. CDR3 coding DNA: TGCGCCAGCAGCTTGCCACTAGCGGACTCCTACAATGAGCAGTTCTTC.

This clone was detected only a few times. The chain joins TRBV20-1 to TRBJ2-1; D is unclear. Germline V gives CDR1 DFQATT, CDR2 SNEGSKA (reference sequence). This CDR3 is built from 11 residues. Trimming stripped 5 bases from V and 9 bases from J, with 11 bases between. Written as DNA, the CDR3 is TGCAGTGCTGGATATTTCGGTGAGCAGTTCTTC. Translated: CSAGYFGEQFF.

This clone was counted only a few times. The rearrangement uses TRBV28 and TRBJ2-5; possible D gene TRBD2, 6 bases. The length of the CDR3 is 16 residues. CDR1 is MDHEN and CDR2 is SYDVKM in the germline V gene. V lost 3 bases and J lost 5, with 19 bases in between. CDR3 region: CASSFGGRLFEETQYF. CDR3 nucleotides: TGTGCCAGCAGTTTTGGAGGGAGGTTGTTCGAGGAGACCCAGTACTTC.

This clone was counted only a few times. This rearrangement joins TRBV7-9 to TRBJ1-4; no clear D. The V and J ends lost 0 bases and 5 bases respectively, with 4 bases between them. Germline V gene lookup returns CDR1 SEHNR and CDR2 FQNEAQ (reference sequence). This CDR3 contains 13 residues. In DNA, the CDR3 is TGTGCCAGCAGCTTAGCCCAGAATGAAAAACTGTTTTTT. As protein: CASSLAQNEKLFF.

This clone has more than one count but fewer than ten. The rearrangement joins TRBV27 to TRBJ2-3; D might be TRBD1 (6 bases). The ends were cut back, 2 bases at V and 5 bases at J, with 11 bases in the middle. CDR3 length: 14 amino acids. The germline V gene has CDR1 MNHEY and CDR2 SMNVEV (reference sequence). DNA for the CDR3: TGTGCCAGCAGTTTAACAGGGCGTGGAGATACGCAGTATTTT. Protein: CASSLTGRGDTQYF.

This clone has more than one count but fewer than ten. The chain uses TRBV7-9 and TRBJ2-5; D gene unclear. Trimming stripped 8 bases from V and 5 bases from J, with 15 bases between. There are 13 residues in the CDR3. Germline loops: CDR1 SEHNR, CDR2 FQNEAQ (reference sequence). CDR3: CASSRTLGETQYF. DNA of the CDR3: TGTGCCAGCTCACGAACCCTGGGGGAGACCCAGTACTTC.

This clone was counted only a few times. This sequence joins TRBV30 and TRBJ2-4; 7 bases fit TRBD2. In germline, CDR1 is GTSNPN, CDR2 SVGIG (reference sequence). The CDR3 consists of 11 residues. With 7 bases clipped from V and 7 bases from J, the junction kept 4 bases outside the gene matches. This chain's CDR3 is CASAGANIQYF. DNA for the CDR3: TGTGCCTCTGCGGGAGCGAACATTCAGTACTTC. The full variable domain, its missing parts supplied by reference TRBV30 and TRBJ2-4, is SQTIHQWPATLVQPVGSPLSLECTVEGTSNPNLYWYRQAAGRGLQLLFYSVGIGQISSEVPQNLSASRPQDRQFILSSKKLLLSDSGFYLCASAGANIQYFGAGTRLSVL.

The chain has TRBV9 and TRBJ2-1; D may be TRBD2 (5 bases). Germline V lookup: CDR1 SGDLS, CDR2 YYNGEE. Trimming cost V 2 bases and J 6 bases, with 12 bases left between them. The CDR3 sequence is 14 residues long. DNA for the CDR3: TGTGCCAGCAGCGTTCTTGGGAGTGGCAATGAGCAGTTCTTC. It encodes CASSVLGSGNEQFF.

This clone occurred a few times. The chain carries TRBV10-1 and TRBJ1-5; weak D call: TRBD1 (5 bases). This CDR3 comprises 12 residues. The V gene lost 5 bases and the J gene lost 9 bases, with 11 bases spanning the gap. Germline CDR1 is WNHNN and CDR2 is SYGVQD (reference sequence). This chain's CDR3 is CASSLDTRPQHF. CDR3 bases: TGCGCCAGCAGTTTGGACACCAGGCCCCAGCATTTT.

The chain couples TRBV11-3 to TRBJ2-7; possible D gene TRBD1, 6 bases. V lost 4 bases, J lost 6 bases, and 13 bases lay in between. The CDR3 contains 13 residues. Germline loops: CDR1 SGHNT, CDR2 YENEEA. CDR3 residues: CASSSHRVGEQYF. The CDR3 coding sequence is TGTGCCAGCAGCTCCCACAGGGTTGGCGAGCAGTACTTC.

The CDR3 reads CASSLGNIQYF. CDR3 DNA: TGCGCCAGCAGCTTGGGGAACATTCAGTACTTC. The chain is built from TRBV5-1 and TRBJ2-4; unclear D gene. Trimming removed 0 bases from V and 7 bases from J, with 2 bases in between. This CDR3 contains 11 residues. The germline gives CDR1 SGHRS, CDR2 YFSETQ. The entire variable domain, with the rest obtained from reference TRBV5-1 and TRBJ2-4, is as follows: KAGVTQTPRYLIKTRGQQVTLSCSPISGHRSVSWYQQTPGQGLQFLFEYFSETQRNKGNFPGRFSGRQFSNSRSEMNVSTLELGDSALYLCASSLGNIQYFGAGTRLSVL.

This chain connects TRBV7-3 to TRBJ2-5, with D unclear. V was pared by 0 bases and J by 5 bases, with 10 bases between. CDR3 length: 14 amino acids. Germline CDR1 is SGHTA and CDR2 is FQGTGA. The CDR3 reads CASSLTGPRETQYF. CDR3 nucleotide sequence: TGTGCCAGCAGCTTAACAGGGCCACGGGAGACCCAGTACTTC.